These T cell receptor beta chains were read from a single sample in a study of regulatory T cells in long-lasting Graves disease. TCRdb analysed the multiplex PCR reads with MiXCR anew, one entry per CDR3 protein. The sample yields over 650,000 distinct CDR3 sequences, roughly 30% seen once. The sample in question was peripheral blood mononuclear cells (PBMCs), obtained when the disease was refractory, from a patient treated with antithyroid drugs. The receptors were sampled from a female donor with Graves disease. Both conserved end residues are part of each CDR3. A D gene is named only where the DNA matches it firmly. Clone size appears in some rows only: once, few, many, or a class for an expanded clone.

clone size,D gene,V gene,J gene,CDR3 DNA,CDR3 protein
.,TRBD1,TRBV28,TRBJ1-5,TGTGCCAGCAGCCCCGACAGGGGTCATAGCAATCAGCCCCAGCATTTT,CASSPDRGHSNQPQHF
many,.,TRBV28,TRBJ2-5,TGTGCCAGCAGTTCAACCGGGACGCCGAAAGAGACCCAGTACTTC,CASSSTGTPKETQYF
.,.,TRBV18,TRBJ2-4,TGTGCCAGCTCACCACCGTCTGGCAGTCAAAACATTCAGTACTTC,CASSPPSGSQNIQYF
once,.,TRBV30,TRBJ1-5,TGTGCCTACTCGAGGGAGGGCAATCAGCCCCAGCATTTT,CAYSREGNQPQHF
many,.,TRBV6-5,TRBJ1-2,TGTGCCAGCAGTTACGACAGGAACTATGGCTACACCTTC,CASSYDRNYGYTF
.,.,TRBV20-1,TRBJ1-5,TGCAGTGCTAGAGAAGTACTTAGCAATCAGCCCCAGCATTTT,CSAREVLSNQPQHF
many,.,TRBV11-2,TRBJ2-7,TGTGCCAGCAGCTTACGGGCAGACATAGCCTTC,CASSLRADIAF
.,.,TRBV30,TRBJ2-7,TGTGCCTGGAGTGTAAGAATGGCTGACGAGCAGTACTTC,CAWSVRMADEQYF
many,.,TRBV27,TRBJ1-2,TGTGCCAGCAGTTTATCGGCAGGGTTGCCTGGCTACACCTTC,CASSLSAGLPGYTF
.,.,TRBV3-1,TRBJ1-1,TGTGCCAGCAGCCAACTTAGGACGAACACTGAAGCTTTCTTT,CASSQLRTNTEAFF
few,.,TRBV29-1,TRBJ2-2,TGCAGCGTTAGAGACAGCACCGGGGAGCTGTTTTTT,CSVRDSTGELFF
few,.,TRBV25-1,TRBJ1-4,TGTGCCAGCAGTGTTCCCTTGGGCAGGAATGAAAAACTGTTTTTT,CASSVPLGRNEKLFF
.,.,TRBV30,TRBJ1-2,TGTGCCTGGAGTCCCTCGGCACGAGGGTTTGGCTACACCTTC,CAWSPSARGFGYTF
many,.,TRBV20-1,TRBJ2-5,TGCAGTGCTAGACCCAAGGGGGGTCTAGGAGAGACCCAGTACTTC,CSARPKGGLGETQYF
many,.,TRBV2,TRBJ1-6,TGTGCCAGCAAGGGGAGGTCAATTAATTCACCCCTCCACTTT,CASKGRSINSPLHF
.,.,TRBV20-1,TRBJ2-2,TGCAGTGCTAGACCCAGCGCGAACACCGGGGAGCTGTTTTTT,CSARPSANTGELFF
.,TRBD1,TRBV10-3,TRBJ1-1,TGTGCCATCCTCCGGGACAGGGGGGACACTGAAGCTTTCTTT,CAILRDRGDTEAFF
.,.,TRBV6-5,TRBJ2-2,TGTGCCAGCAGTTACCCCGGGGGGCGAGGCACCGGGGAGCTGTTTTTT,CASSYPGGRGTGELFF
many,.,TRBV28,TRBJ1-1,TGTGCCAGCAGTGGGGGACACTGGGAGGCTTTCTTT,CASSGGHWEAFF
many,.,TRBV28,TRBJ1-2,TGTGCCAGCAGTAAACTCTATGGCTACACCTTC,CASSKLYGYTF
few,.,TRBV29-1,TRBJ1-4,TGCAGCGTTGCGACAGCAAACCTTAATGAAAAACTGTTTTTT,CSVATANLNEKLFF
few,.,TRBV7-8,TRBJ1-1,TGTGCCAGCAGCTTAGGTACGGCGCCAGGGATTAACACTGAAGCTTTCTTT,CASSLGTAPGINTEAFF
.,.,TRBV6-1,TRBJ1-1,TGTGCCAGCAGAACAACCGGGACGGCGAACACTGAAGCTTTCTTT,CASRTTGTANTEAFF
few,TRBD1,TRBV19,TRBJ1-4,TGTGCCAGTAGTCTCGGACAGGGGGCAAGAGAAAAACTGTTTTTT,CASSLGQGAREKLFF
.,.,TRBV12-3/TRBV12-4,TRBJ2-7,TGTGCCAGCAGCCCATCAAGGCACCTCTACGAGCAGTACTTC,CASSPSRHLYEQYF
.,.,TRBV29-1,TRBJ2-7,TGCAGCGTTGGCGAGGGAGCCGAGCAGTACTTC,CSVGEGAEQYF
few,TRBD1,TRBV6-1,TRBJ1-1,TGTGCCAGCAGCTGGGGACAGGGGGTGATTGAGGTTCCTGAAGCTTTCTTT,CASSWGQGVIEVPEAFF
few,TRBD2,TRBV11-2,TRBJ2-7,TGTGCCAGCAGCCCGCGACTAGCGGATCCCTACGAGCAGTACTTC,CASSPRLADPYEQYF
.,TRBD2,TRBV27,TRBJ2-5,TGTGCCAGCAGTTTATTTCCTAGCGGGAGGGCCATGACCCAGTACTTC,CASSLFPSGRAMTQYF
.,.,TRBV5-1,TRBJ1-4,TGCGCCAGCAGCGTAAGACCCGGGGATAATGAAAAACTGTTTTTT,CASSVRPGDNEKLFF
few,.,TRBV2,TRBJ1-2,TGTGCCAGCAGTCGGAGCGCCTATGGCTACACCTTC,CASSRSAYGYTF
few,.,TRBV30,TRBJ1-2,TGTGCCTGGAGTGTCTCGGGCCTCAATGGCTACACCTTC,CAWSVSGLNGYTF
few,TRBD1,TRBV19,TRBJ2-5,TGTGCCAGTAGTACTTCCGGGACAGCTAAGACCCAGTACTTC,CASSTSGTAKTQYF
few,.,TRBV7-3,TRBJ1-4,TGTGCCAGCAGCTTACGCCCCGCAACTAATGAAAAACTGTTTTTT,CASSLRPATNEKLFF
many,.,TRBV10-1,TRBJ2-7,TGCGCCAGCAGTAACTCAACGATGGGGTCCTACGAGCAGTACTTC,CASSNSTMGSYEQYF
.,.,TRBV2,TRBJ1-3,TGTGCCAGCAGTAGAGCGGACGGAAACACCATATATTTT,CASSRADGNTIYF
.,TRBD1,TRBV11-2,TRBJ1-1,TGTGCCAGCAGCTTAAACAGGGGGGTGAACACTGAAGCTCTCTTT,CASSLNRGVNTEALF
few,.,TRBV5-1,TRBJ2-7,TGCGCCAGCAGCTTGCGGCTCATGTACGAGCAGTACTTC,CASSLRLMYEQYF
few,.,TRBV9,TRBJ1-1,TGTGCCAGCAGCGTAGTCCCCGAGAAGGACACTGAAGCTTTCTTT,CASSVVPEKDTEAFF
.,TRBD1,TRBV6-2/TRBV6-3,TRBJ2-2,TGTGCCAGCAGTTACTTGCCCGGGACAGCTAACACCGGGGAGCTGTTTTTT,CASSYLPGTANTGELFF
.,TRBD1,TRBV18,TRBJ1-1,TGTGCCAGCTCACGAACAGGGGATGAAGCTTTCTTT,CASSRTGDEAFF
.,.,TRBV10-3,TRBJ1-2,TGTGCCATCAGTGAGTCCGTTCGGACAGAATCTAACTATGGCTACACCTTC,CAISESVRTESNYGYTF
.,.,TRBV3-1,TRBJ1-3,TGTGCCAGCAGTGGAGGAGGTGGAAACACCATATATTTT,CASSGGGGNTIYF
.,.,TRBV29-1,TRBJ2-5,TGCAGCGTTGAAGATCGCGACTTTCAAGAGACCCAGTACTTC,CSVEDRDFQETQYF
few,.,TRBV7-6,TRBJ1-5,TGTGCCAGCAGCTTAGCCCCGGACGGAAATCAGCCCCAGCATTTT,CASSLAPDGNQPQHF